These 14 T cell receptor beta chains originate from one sample sequenced in a study of T-cell memory formation after mild COVID-19. TCRdb fed the 5' RACE reads into MiXCR, producing one record per CDR3 protein. The sample records approximately 500,000 distinct CDR3 sequences, around 27% being singletons. The specimen sequenced was PBMCs or a T cell subset sorted from them (not recorded which). The source is an adult woman who had mild COVID-19 (a few samples of this study predate the infection). Cell type and time point are not known.

The CDR3 nucleotides are TGTGCCAGCAGTTTATCGGGGACTCCCGTAGGAGATACGCAGTATTTT. Its protein product is CASSLSGTPVGDTQYF. The V call is TRBV12-3 or TRBV12-4, the J call TRBJ2-3; D possibly corresponds to TRBD2 (6 bases). Between the trimmed V and J ends, which lost 2 bases and 5 bases, there was a span of 17 bases. The CDR3 covers 16 residues.

The sample holds many counts of this clonotype. This rearrangement joins TRBV4-2 to TRBJ2-5; D is undetermined. Germline CDR1 LGHNA, CDR2 YNFKEQ. This CDR3 region has 13 residues. Trimming cost V 6 bases and J 1 base, with 9 bases left between them. The CDR3 sequence is CASRRDVQETQYF. For the CDR3, the DNA is TGTGCCAGCAGAAGGGATGTCCAAGAGACCCAGTACTTC.

The rearrangement joins TRBV5-5 to TRBJ1-3; D might be TRBD1 (6 bases). Germline lookup yields CDR1 SGHKS and CDR2 YYEKEE (reference sequence). CDR3 size: 16 residues. Trimming pared 0 bases from V and 1 base from J, leaving 11 bases between. For the CDR3, the DNA is TGTGCCAGCAGCTTGGAAGCCACAGGGTCTGGAAACACCATATATTTT. This codes for CASSLEATGSGNTIYF.

The rearrangement links TRBV20-1 to TRBJ2-1; possibly TRBD2 for D (6 bases). Germline-derived CDR1 and CDR2 are DFQATT and SNEGSKA (reference sequence). V lost 3 bases, J lost 4 bases, and 13 bases lay in between. CDR3 size: 14 residues. This CDR3 is CSASPGLGYNEQFF. The CDR3 region has the DNA TGCAGTGCTAGTCCGGGACTGGGATACAATGAGCAGTTCTTC.

V and J are TRBV11-2 and TRBJ2-7; D is perhaps TRBD1 (6 bases). The CDR3 runs 14 residues. Trimming cost V 0 bases and J 3 bases, with 9 bases left between them. Germline loops: CDR1 SGHAT, CDR2 FQNNGV. CDR3 in amino acids: CASSLDPGDYEQYF. The CDR3 DNA follows: TGTGCCAGCAGCTTAGATCCAGGGGACTACGAGCAGTACTTC.

This clonotype was counted many times. The chain combines TRBV4-2 with TRBJ2-5, with D maybe TRBD2 (5 bases). Germline V gene lookup returns CDR1 LGHNA and CDR2 YNFKEQ. The V gene lost 3 bases and the J gene lost 2 bases, with 19 bases spanning the gap. The CDR3 has 17 amino acids. The CDR3 DNA is TGTGCCAGCAGCCAGGTCGGAATTGGAGGCTTTCAAGAGACCCAGTACTTC. Translation gives CASSQVGIGGFQETQYF.

The chain carries TRBV5-1 and TRBJ2-2; 8 bases fit TRBD1. V lost 3 bases to trimming and J lost 7 bases; unmatched junction nucleotides: 5. Germline CDR1 SGHRS, CDR2 YFSETQ. CDR3 length equals 14 residues. The CDR3 bases are TGCGCCAGCAGCTCAGGGGGCGCAATCGGGGAGCTGTTTTTT. As protein: CASSSGGAIGELFF.

This clonotype has more than one count but fewer than ten. V usage is TRBV19 and J usage is TRBJ1-3; D gene unclear. With 6 bases removed from V and 3 bases from J, the gap between germline ends came to 9 bases. The CDR3 totals 13 residues. Germline loops: CDR1 LNHDA, CDR2 SQIVND (reference sequence). CDR3 residues: CASRANGGNTIYF. The CDR3 DNA reads TGTGCCAGTAGAGCTAACGGTGGAAACACCATATATTTT.

The rearrangement joins TRBV20-1 to TRBJ2-3, with TRBD1 as a possible D gene (5 bases). V gave up 6 bases and J gave up 0 bases, with 16 bases separating them. CDR3 length: 15 residues. CDR1 and CDR2 from the germline V gene are DFQATT and SNEGSKA (reference sequence). CDR3 nucleotide sequence: TGCAGTGCCCCCCGTGGCAGGGCTAGCACAGATACGCAGTATTTT. This gives the protein CSAPRGRASTDTQYF.

V and J are TRBV24-1 and TRBJ2-3, with 8 nucleotides matching TRBD1. This CDR3 comprises 18 residues. The V gene's germline CDR1 is KGHDR and CDR2 SFDVKD. Germline trimming cut 3 bases from V and 1 base from J; bases unmatched to any gene: 11. The CDR3 DNA reads as TGTGCCACCAGTGATCCGACGCAGGGGGCGGCGGGCACAGATACGCAGTATTTT. It translates to CATSDPTQGAAGTDTQYF.

The gene calls are TRBV7-9 and TRBJ1-1; 9 bases are a match to TRBD1. The germline V gene encodes CDR1 SEHNR and CDR2 FQNEAQ (reference sequence). This CDR3 contains 14 residues. J lost 6 bases, V lost 5 bases, and 7 bases had no gene match. The chain's CDR3 is CASSPQGAGAEAFF. Written as DNA, the CDR3 is TGTGCCAGCAGCCCACAGGGGGCTGGAGCTGAAGCTTTCTTT. Combining the CDR3 with reference TRBV7-9 and TRBJ1-1 gives the whole variable domain DTGVSQNPRHKITKRGQNVTFRCDPISEHNRLYWYRQTLGQGPEFLTYFQNEAQLEKSRLLSDRFSAERPKGSFSTLEIQRTEQGDSAMYLCASSPQGAGAEAFFGQGTRLTVV.

Comment on this clonotype: Relative to the germline gene, one junction end is altered; a read error may explain this. The chain couples TRBV3-1 to TRBJ2-5; possibly TRBD2 for D (5 bases). CDR1 is LGHDT, CDR2 YNNKEL, per germline (reference sequence). CDR3 length equals 11 residues. The CDR3 DNA follows: TGTGCCAGCAGCCTCGAGGGCATCAAGGTCTTC. Protein sequence: CASSLEGIKVF.

Only a few counts were recorded for this clonotype. The chain links TRBV20-1 to TRBJ2-3; TRBD2 is a possible D gene (5 bases). Germline V gene data show CDR1 as DFQATT and CDR2 as SNEGSKA (reference sequence). CDR3 size: 14 residues. Trimming removed 8 bases from V and 1 base from J, with 16 bases in between. The CDR3 is CSLGDWRGTDTQYF. The CDR3 nucleotides read TGCAGTCTGGGAGACTGGCGGGGCACAGATACGCAGTATTTT.

This clonotype came up many times. The J gene is TRBJ1-3, the V gene TRBV12-3 or TRBV12-4; D gene unclear. The ends were cut back, 4 bases at V and 0 bases at J, with 10 bases in the middle. The CDR3 extends over 15 amino acids. This CDR3 reads CASSSSSNSGNTIYF. CDR3 coding DNA: TGTGCCAGCAGTTCCTCAAGCAACTCTGGAAACACCATATATTTT.